This T cell receptor (beta chain) was sequenced during a study of T cell responses to AZD1222 COVID-19 vaccine. For the study at large: Recipients boosted at about 4 weeks or about 12 weeks are pooled. Study-wide points: Variant regions that are unmutated are reportedly the target of nearly half of spike-specific TCRs. CD4 TCRs linked to vaccination spanned spike, dominating at 160-218 and 743-854. Spike-specific TCR repertoires showed rising breadth and depth after two AZD1222 doses.

Clones were read by immunoSEQ multiplex PCR, and TCRdb kept only the in-frame ones, dropping some. The data hold around 120,000 clones, with 90% observed a single time. CDR3 size: 13 residues. The V gene's germline CDR1 is LNHDA and CDR2 SQIVND (reference sequence). Between the trimmed V and J ends, which lost 4 bases and 16 bases, there was a span of 20 bases. On this clone itself: The antigen remains undetermined.

This rearrangement joins TRBV19 to TRBJ2-1, with a possible D match to TRBD2 (6 bases). The specimen comprised peripheral blood, sampled on day 0 of AZD1222 vaccination. The origin of this receptor is an adult in good health. The CDR3 DNA sequence: TGTGCCAGTAGTAGGGTTGGAGGGACGCACTACTTCTTC. Its translation: CASSRVGGTHYFF. The complete variable domain, with remaining parts taken from reference TRBV19 and TRBJ2-1, reads DGGITQSPKYLFRKEGQNVTLSCEQNLNHDAMYWYRQDPGQGLRLIYYSQIVNDFQKGDIAEGYSVSREKKESFPLTVTSAQKNPTAFYLCASSRVGGTHYFFGPGTRLTVL.